This TCR beta chain was recovered during a study of cytomegalovirus exposure and HLA in healthy donors. Study-wide points: Excluded: some indistinguishable V segments such as TRBV6-2 and TRBV6-3. TCR association rates varied by HLA locus in a later analysis, with DRB1 highest and HLA-C lowest.

The CDR3 is 15 residues long. The germline CDR1 and CDR2 sequences are LNHDA and SQIVND (reference sequence). V lost 3 bases and J lost 4, with 16 bases in between. In regard to this clone: Its antigen is undetermined.

The PCR had 60 Vbeta and 13 Jbeta primers. The method was immunoSEQ multiplex PCR; TCRdb's version includes in-frame clones alone and lacks a portion of them. The table lists about 200,000 clones, almost 80% of them singletons. This TCR was sampled from a man between 18 and 35 years old in good health and CMV-seronegative. The sequenced sample consisted of PBMCs. This rearrangement joins TRBV19 to TRBJ2-7; TRBD1 might be the D (6 bases). The CDR3 coding sequence is TGTGCCAGTAGTATGAAGGGAACAGGGCGATACGAGCAGTACTTC. This translates into CASSMKGTGRYEQYF.